Here is one TCR beta chain with its context. Measured with immunoSEQ multiplex PCR; TCRdb has only the in-frame clones, and not every one. The sample lists approximately 67,000 clones; roughly four fifths were seen once. This entry comes from a study of OX40 agonist ivuxolimab in advanced cancers. Looking at the study overall: Ivuxolimab is a fully human IgG2 antibody that activates OX40 (CD134).

V trimming: 0 bases; J trimming: 3 bases; junction bases outside the gene matches: 7. Germline CDR1 reads SGHTA; CDR2 reads FQGNSA. The CDR3 is 17 amino acids. Sequencing used CD4+ or CD8+ T cells sorted from blood, obtained in a trial of the OX40 agonist ivuxolimab. The genes are TRBV7-2 and TRBJ2-1; TRBD2 aligns across 8 bases. This clonotype was obtained from an adult with an advanced solid tumor such as melanoma, head and neck, liver or kidney cancer. CDR3 sequence (DNA): TGTGCCAGCAGCTTAGCGCTAAGCGGGAGAGGCTACAATGAGCAGTTCTTC. This translates into CASSLALSGRGYNEQFF.